This T cell receptor (beta chain) was retrieved from a study of metastatic and nonmetastatic thyroid tumors (dated by TCRdb to the early 2020s). Broadly, across the study: Repertoires from peripheral blood and from tumor or nodule tissue samples of malignant and benign thyroid patients were compared.

Before undergoing thyroid surgery, none of the patients had been given any kind of treatment. Using T-cell receptor beta sequencing, the researchers looked back retrospectively at clinical samples from patients, gathered between about 2012 and 2018. Points on this clone: No cognate antigen has been identified for it. The sample holds no much larger clone one base away, and base qualities are not on file.

The paper as a whole reports these results and caveats: TCR beta diversity was reported as significantly higher in malignant tumors than in benign nodules, in both blood and tumor samples.

V trim: 6 bases; J trim: 3 bases; unmatched bases: 4. The germline V gene provides CDR1 MRHNA and CDR2 SNTAGT. The CDR3 runs 15 residues from the cysteine to the phenylalanine. This entry keeps only the CDR3 DNA: 45 bases, framed from base 1. Receptor amplification or capture employed PCR. The listed sequencing device is Illumina HiSeq 4000. High-throughput sequencing was used to profile the CDR3 region of the TCR beta-chain in every patient. For the original study's pipeline: CDR3 differences across clinicopathological groups were used to build a classifier for discriminating distant-metastatic papillary thyroid cancer patients. The Shannon index was used to assess repertoire diversity, and the Morisita-Horn index was used to assess tumor-blood repertoire similarity. TCRdb handled the public reads itself, with Q25 trimming in fastp and clone calling in MiXCR, and kept productive beta chains. The V and J calls follow TCRdb's processing rather than the paper's. The sample includes 6,000 or so clones, with roughly 15% observed a single time. Together, the top ten hold 11% of the sample.

Input material: tumor tissue. The sequence was collected from a male donor with papillary thyroid cancer or a benign thyroid nodule (not recorded which). Some clones in this sample may be carry-over from other donors' samples. In this chain, TRBV6-4 is recombined with TRBJ2-2; 10 bases in the middle match TRBD1. The CDR3 reads CASSPDRGDTGELFF. The nucleotide sequence reads as follows: TGTGCCAGCAGCCCGGACAGGGGGGACACCGGGGAGCTGTTTTTT.